The entry below gives a single T cell receptor (beta chain) sequence along with its context. Antigen unknown. These data are taken from a study of blood T cells in healthy people across ages. Findings of the study overall: Long-lived donors exceeded aged donors in naive CD4+ cells and diversity.

The CDR3 is made up of 16 amino acids. With V trimmed by 3 bases and J by 6 bases, 11 bases remained unmatched. Germline CDR1 reads KGHSH; CDR2 reads LQKENI. A second PCR of roughly 6 to 12 cycles used a sample-barcoded 5' primer and a J-beta primer mix. TCRdb re-analysed the 5' RACE reads in MiXCR, keeping a single row per CDR3 protein. The table lists 1.5 million to 2 million distinct CDR3 sequences, approximately 28% of them singletons. The sequencing sample was made of blood. The sequence was obtained from a woman aged 25 to 39 in good health. This rearrangement joins TRBV18 to TRBJ1-5; 7 nucleotides match TRBD1. CDR3 region: CASSPLRQGPGQPQHF. DNA for the CDR3: TGTGCCAGCTCACCTTTAAGACAGGGCCCCGGTCAGCCCCAGCATTTT.